The clone carrying this T cell receptor (beta chain) was picked up a small number of times. Its antigen is not identified. Regions amplified from RNA transcripts were the TCR beta CDR3 regions. During a first-round RT-PCR of the TCR CDR3, the HTBI primer set was used. Each CDR3 protein gets one entry after TCRdb re-called the multiplex PCR reads with MiXCR. The sample holds 690,000 or so distinct CDR3 sequences; about 17% are singletons and the top ten take over 15%. The data originate from a study of T cells in Graves' hyperthyroidism and ophthalmopathy. Looking at the study overall: Peripheral blood was secured at the point of initial diagnosis, before any treatment.

Broader study findings: Through a model of 13 V-J features, ophthalmopathy was separated from stable hyperthyroidism.

Trimming removed 5 bases from V and 2 bases from J; junction bases left unmatched: 6. CDR3 size: 15 residues. In germline, CDR1 is ENHRY, CDR2 SYGVKD. The chain recombines TRBV10-3 with TRBJ2-1; TRBD2 matches at 7 bases. The sample consisted of blood. The receptor's source is a woman aged 50 to 65 with Graves' hyperthyroidism that later progressed to Graves' ophthalmopathy. CDR3 in DNA: TGTGCCATCAGTTCAGCGGGGCGTCCCTACAATGAGCAGTTCTTC. Its translation: CAISSAGRPYNEQFF.